The rows below give T cell receptor beta chains drawn from one sample of a study of naive and memory T cell subsets. One entry per CDR3 protein results from TCRdb running MiXCR on the UMI-ligation and nested PCR reads. This sample has some 110,000 distinct CDR3 sequences, with just over 35% found just once. Specimen: central memory CD4+ T cells from blood. These receptors were taken from a human donor in good health. Each CDR3 is given with its conserved first and last residue. Clone size is not always given. Where it is, it says once, few, many or a class for expanded clones.

abundance: NA
j_gene: TRBJ2-7
v_gene: TRBV27
CDR3aa: CASSLSPNSYEQYF

abundance: many
j_gene: TRBJ2-2
v_gene: TRBV19
CDR3aa: CASSPGSGQGFVTGELFF

abundance: NA
j_gene: TRBJ2-7
v_gene: TRBV5-1
CDR3aa: CASSSNTGSYEQYF

abundance: few
j_gene: TRBJ2-2
v_gene: TRBV12-3/TRBV12-4
CDR3aa: CASSLQGDAGELFF

abundance: NA
j_gene: TRBJ1-1
v_gene: TRBV25-1
CDR3aa: CASTAGGGEAFF

abundance: few
j_gene: TRBJ2-1
v_gene: TRBV11-3
CDR3aa: CASSSTGTVFF

abundance: NA
j_gene: TRBJ1-2
v_gene: TRBV6-1
CDR3aa: CASSEQGNYGYTF

abundance: NA
j_gene: TRBJ1-1
v_gene: TRBV6-1
CDR3aa: CASSRTYDGNTEAFF

abundance: NA
j_gene: TRBJ2-1
v_gene: TRBV3-1
CDR3aa: CASSSSQNEQFF

abundance: NA
j_gene: TRBJ2-1
v_gene: TRBV25-1
CDR3aa: CASSEFSGGYNEQFF

abundance: NA
j_gene: TRBJ2-1
v_gene: TRBV5-1
CDR3aa: CASSEGGTGHANEQFF

abundance: few
j_gene: TRBJ1-4
v_gene: TRBV5-6
CDR3aa: CASSFGQTGEKLFF

abundance: NA
j_gene: TRBJ2-7
v_gene: TRBV28
CDR3aa: CASSVLSSYEQYF

abundance: few
j_gene: TRBJ2-7
v_gene: TRBV20-1
CDR3aa: CSVALPGGAYEQYF

abundance: NA
j_gene: TRBJ2-1
v_gene: TRBV20-1
CDR3aa: CSASKLAGGDNEQFF

abundance: few
j_gene: TRBJ2-3
v_gene: TRBV3-1
CDR3aa: CASSSGGTQYF

abundance: few
j_gene: TRBJ2-3
v_gene: TRBV9
CDR3aa: CASSSRTGWADTQYF

abundance: NA
j_gene: TRBJ2-7
v_gene: TRBV20-1
CDR3aa: CSARDEIRDRGGEQYF

abundance: NA
j_gene: TRBJ2-1
v_gene: TRBV18
CDR3aa: CASSPLVGEQFF

abundance: NA
j_gene: TRBJ1-6
v_gene: TRBV4-1
CDR3aa: CASSQGNSPLHF

abundance: NA
j_gene: TRBJ2-3
v_gene: TRBV20-1
CDR3aa: CSASRPGGGTDTQYF

abundance: many
j_gene: TRBJ2-7
v_gene: TRBV20-1
CDR3aa: CSIQGKLYEQYF

abundance: few
j_gene: TRBJ1-4
v_gene: TRBV20-1
CDR3aa: CSAPQGSRKLFF

abundance: NA
j_gene: TRBJ2-4
v_gene: TRBV7-2
CDR3aa: CASSLEGRLAHIQYF

abundance: NA
j_gene: TRBJ2-3
v_gene: TRBV30
CDR3aa: CAWSRKRSGTGGFHDTQYF

abundance: medium-sized
j_gene: TRBJ2-1
v_gene: TRBV7-2
CDR3aa: CASSLATSYEQFF

abundance: few
j_gene: TRBJ2-1
v_gene: TRBV5-1
CDR3aa: CASSLYTSGTSNEQFF

abundance: NA
j_gene: TRBJ1-5
v_gene: TRBV7-8
CDR3aa: CASSLEANQPQHF

abundance: NA
j_gene: TRBJ2-3
v_gene: TRBV20-1
CDR3aa: CSATRGVLGTADTQYF

abundance: few
j_gene: TRBJ2-5
v_gene: TRBV18
CDR3aa: CASSPGSDQYF

abundance: NA
j_gene: TRBJ1-4
v_gene: TRBV5-1
CDR3aa: CASSLGGPGEKLFF

abundance: NA
j_gene: TRBJ2-7
v_gene: TRBV7-8
CDR3aa: CASSSGLAGVISYEQYF

abundance: NA
j_gene: TRBJ2-1
v_gene: TRBV6-5
CDR3aa: CASSYRGNEQFF

abundance: few
j_gene: TRBJ1-5
v_gene: TRBV20-1
CDR3aa: CSAHGQGDGQPQHF

abundance: NA
j_gene: TRBJ2-1
v_gene: TRBV7-2
CDR3aa: CASSLAGLAYNEQFF

abundance: NA
j_gene: TRBJ1-5
v_gene: TRBV6-5
CDR3aa: CASRRGGTSNQPQHF

abundance: NA
j_gene: TRBJ2-1
v_gene: TRBV28
CDR3aa: CASSGQGNNEQFF

abundance: few
j_gene: TRBJ2-1
v_gene: TRBV5-1
CDR3aa: CASSLETSVGEQFF

abundance: NA
j_gene: TRBJ1-4
v_gene: TRBV29-1
CDR3aa: CSYRSGGEKLFF

abundance: many
j_gene: TRBJ2-3
v_gene: TRBV29-1
CDR3aa: CSVGGQNTDTQYF

abundance: NA
j_gene: TRBJ1-3
v_gene: TRBV6-5
CDR3aa: CASSYLGLTGTVAGNTIYF

abundance: NA
j_gene: TRBJ2-7
v_gene: TRBV4-1
CDR3aa: CASSPGQDMAYEQYF

abundance: NA
j_gene: TRBJ2-1
v_gene: TRBV19
CDR3aa: CASSIGGTGPYNEQFF